These 14 T cell receptor beta chains were sequenced from one sample in a study of blood T cell repertoires in COVID-19. Clones were read by immunoSEQ multiplex PCR, and TCRdb kept only the in-frame ones, dropping some. Among some 46,000 clones listed, over 70% were seen once. Sequencing used peripheral blood. Source of these receptors: a human donor in a cohort sampled during active COVID-19.

The rearrangement links TRBV20-1 to TRBJ2-5; 12 bases are a match to TRBD2. J gave up 4 bases and V 3 bases, and 9 bases lay outside the gene matches. The CDR3 is 16 residues long. In germline, CDR1 is DFQATT, CDR2 SNEGSKA (reference sequence). This chain's CDR3 is CSASRLAGGLGETQYF. As DNA, the CDR3 is TGCAGTGCTAGTCGTCTAGCGGGAGGGCTTGGAGAGACCCAGTACTTC.

This clone came up once. This sequence joins TRBV4-2 and TRBJ2-2, with D maybe TRBD1 (6 bases). Germline CDR1 and CDR2: LGHNA and YNFKEQ. Trimming took off 4 bases at V and 5 bases at J, with 14 bases between the two ends. The CDR3 loop spans 15 amino acids. The CDR3 sequence is CASSLEGVMTGELFF. The CDR3 DNA follows: TGTGCCAGCAGCCTCGAGGGGGTAATGACCGGGGAGCTGTTTTTT.

The V call is TRBV28, the J call TRBJ2-7; TRBD1 matches at 8 bases. Germline V gene lookup returns CDR1 MDHEN and CDR2 SYDVKM. V lost 6 bases to trimming and J lost 3 bases; unmatched junction nucleotides: 10. CDR3 length equals 15 residues. The CDR3 region has the DNA TGTGCCAGCAGCACTCTGGACAGGGTGAACTACGAGCAGTACTTC. Protein product: CASSTLDRVNYEQYF.

The genes are TRBV18 and TRBJ2-3; tentative D call: TRBD2 (5 bases). Germline V lookup: CDR1 KGHSH, CDR2 LQKENI. There are 15 residues in the CDR3. V dropped 2 bases and J dropped 0 bases, with 9 bases sitting between them. The CDR3 loop is CASSPGSTSTDTQYF. CDR3 sequence (DNA): TGTGCCAGCTCACCAGGGAGCACTAGCACAGATACGCAGTATTTT.

The chain carries TRBV2 and TRBJ1-6; TRBD1 is a possible D gene (6 bases). There are 14 residues in the CDR3. Trimming removed 7 bases at V and 7 bases at J, with 14 bases between. Germline CDR1 reads SNHLY; CDR2 reads FYNNEI. The DNA of the CDR3 is TGTGCCAGCATGCCAGGGGACCAAAATTCACCCCTCCACTTT. It yields the protein CASMPGDQNSPLHF.

This clone was observed a few times. The chain uses TRBV11-2 and TRBJ2-6; 11 positions agree with TRBD2. J was trimmed by 3 bases and V by 6 bases; bases with no gene match: 7. The CDR3 has 17 residues. Germline V gene sequence: CDR1 SGHAT, CDR2 FQNNGV. The CDR3 is CASRSTSGRVGANVLTF. The DNA of the CDR3 is TGTGCCAGCAGAAGTACTAGCGGGAGAGTTGGGGCCAACGTCCTGACTTTC.

In this sample, this clone turned up a few times. The genes are TRBV2 and TRBJ1-5; 10 nucleotides align to TRBD1. The V and J ends lost 6 bases and 5 bases, in that order; junction bases with no gene match: 4. This CDR3 is built from 14 residues. From germline, CDR1 is SNHLY and CDR2 FYNNEI. For the CDR3, the DNA is TGTGCCAGCAGCGGGGACAGGGGTGATCAGCCCCAGCATTTT. This encodes CASSGDRGDQPQHF.

This clone appeared a single time. The chain links TRBV4-1 to TRBJ2-7; 8 bases align to TRBD1. The CDR3 extends over 13 amino acids. Germline assignment: CDR1 MGHRA and CDR2 YSYEKL. J lost 11 bases, V lost 0 bases, and 6 bases had no gene match. CDR3 protein: CASSQDRTGGEYF. The DNA of the CDR3 is TGCGCCAGCAGCCAAGACCGCACAGGGGGAGAGTACTTC.

V gene TRBV4-3 combines with J gene TRBJ1-1; D is possibly TRBD1 (6 bases). Germline V gene sequence: CDR1 LGHNA, CDR2 YSLEER. Trimming left V 1 base short and J 0 bases short, with 12 bases between. There are 16 residues in the CDR3. CDR3 sequence (DNA): TGCGCCAGCAGCCAAGCACAGGGCGGAATGAACACTGAAGCTTTCTTT. Protein sequence: CASSQAQGGMNTEAFF.

The rearrangement uses TRBV5-4 and TRBJ2-5; no clear D gene. Germline CDR1 and CDR2: SGHNT and YYREEE (reference sequence). This CDR3 contains 13 residues. Trimming stripped 4 bases from V and 0 bases from J, with 7 bases between. Here the CDR3 reads CASSLYNQETQYF. DNA for the CDR3: TGTGCCAGCAGCCTGTATAACCAAGAGACCCAGTACTTC. Full variable domain (remainder filled in from reference TRBV5-4 and TRBJ2-5): ETGVTQSPTHLIKTRGQQVTLRCSSQSGHNTVSWYQQALGQGPQFIFQYYREEENGRGNFPPRFSGLQFPNYSSELNVNALELDDSALYLCASSLYNQETQYFGPGTRLLVL.

This sequence joins TRBV2 and TRBJ2-5; D ambiguous. CDR1 and CDR2 (germline): SNHLY, FYNNEI. Trimming removed 8 bases from V and 5 bases from J, with 9 bases in between. This CDR3 comprises 11 residues. The CDR3 loop reads CASRSSETQYF. The CDR3 DNA is TGTGCCAGCCGTTCTTCGGAGACCCAGTACTTC.

The rearrangement joins TRBV4-2 to TRBJ2-7; the match to TRBD2 covers 10 bases. Germline assignment: CDR1 LGHNA and CDR2 YNFKEQ. V shed 0 bases, J shed 4 bases, and the junction held 6 bases outside the gene matches. The CDR3 consists of 16 residues. Here the CDR3 reads CASSQDSASGSYEQYF. CDR3 bases: TGTGCCAGCAGCCAAGATAGTGCTAGCGGGAGTTACGAGCAGTACTTC.

This clone has just one count. This rearrangement joins TRBV6-5 to TRBJ2-5, with 10 bases that match TRBD2. CDR3 size: 16 residues. Germline CDR1 MNHEY, CDR2 SVGAGI. The V segment lost 4 bases and the J segment 5 bases; nucleotides outside the gene matches: 10. The CDR3 region is CASSSTVAGGGETQYF. As DNA, the CDR3 is TGTGCCAGCAGTTCAACGGTAGCGGGAGGCGGGGAGACCCAGTACTTC.

V is TRBV5-1 and J is TRBJ1-1; D gene ambiguous. Germline CDR1 is SGHRS and CDR2 is YFSETQ. V was cut by 5 bases and J by 2 bases, with 13 bases left in between. The CDR3 extends over 14 amino acids. This CDR3 is CASRQQEVNTEAFF. CDR3 DNA sequence: TGCGCCAGCAGGCAGCAGGAGGTAAACACTGAAGCTTTCTTT. Complete variable domain (other parts from reference TRBV5-1 and TRBJ1-1): KAGVTQTPRYLIKTRGQQVTLSCSPISGHRSVSWYQQTPGQGLQFLFEYFSETQRNKGNFPGRFSGRQFSNSRSEMNVSTLELGDSALYLCASRQQEVNTEAFFGQGTRLTVV.